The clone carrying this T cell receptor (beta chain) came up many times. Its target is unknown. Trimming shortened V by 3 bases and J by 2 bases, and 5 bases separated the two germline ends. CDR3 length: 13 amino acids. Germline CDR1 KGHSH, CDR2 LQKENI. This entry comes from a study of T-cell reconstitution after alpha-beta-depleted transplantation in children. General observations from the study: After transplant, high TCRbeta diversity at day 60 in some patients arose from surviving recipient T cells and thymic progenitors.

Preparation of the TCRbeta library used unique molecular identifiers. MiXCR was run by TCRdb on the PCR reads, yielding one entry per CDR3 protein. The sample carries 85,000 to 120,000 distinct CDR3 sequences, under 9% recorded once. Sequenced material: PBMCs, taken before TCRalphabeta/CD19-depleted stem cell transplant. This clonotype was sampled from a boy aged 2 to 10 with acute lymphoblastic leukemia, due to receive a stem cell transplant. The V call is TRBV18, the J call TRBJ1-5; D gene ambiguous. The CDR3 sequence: CASSPAGNQPQHF. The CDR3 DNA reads TGTGCCAGCTCACCGGCAGGCAATCAGCCCCAGCATTTT.